This entry features one T cell receptor (beta chain) sequence. The entry originates in a study of shared clonotypes between healthy human individuals. TCRdb keeps only in-frame clones here, not all; method: immunoSEQ multiplex PCR. The repertoire consists of around 2,000,000 clones, with about 95% occurring once and the leading ten covering around 1.1%. With 4 bases removed from V and 4 bases from J, the gap between germline ends came to 11 bases. The length of the CDR3 is 14 residues. Germline assignment: CDR1 MDHEN and CDR2 SYDVKM. The naive CD8 fraction comprised CD45RO-negative cells positively selected for CCR7 and excluded terminally differentiated effector memory CD45RA+ cells. The donors, all of them Caucasian adults, lived in Nashville, Tennessee.

V is TRBV28 and J is TRBJ2-1, with D maybe TRBD2 (6 bases). Specimen: naive CD8+ T cells sorted from blood. This receptor was obtained from a man between 18 and 29 years old in good health. The DNA of the CDR3 is TGTGCCAGCAGTTCCCGGGACTTATACAATGAGCAGTTCTTC. Its protein is CASSSRDLYNEQFF.